This T cell receptor beta chain comes out of a study of regulatory T cells in long-lasting Graves disease. Turning to the study itself: Recently diagnosed Graves' patients had received antithyroid drugs for under 3 months.

The time point: newly diagnosed GD, antithyroid drugs for less than 3 months. Extracted PBMC RNA gave rise to the TCR library. iRepertoire HTBI primers and Arm-PCR of CDR3 regions built TCR beta libraries. TCRdb reanalysed the multiplex PCR reads using MiXCR and keeps one entry per CDR3 protein. Here the sample spans about 440,000 distinct CDR3 sequences, just under 15% being singletons. Notes on this clonotype: Its antigen remains unknown.

Study-level results: Clonotypes that were public and shared totalled approximately 3,000 in persistent patients versus over 800 in new patients.

The data also belong to a second study, concerning T cells in Graves' hyperthyroidism and ophthalmopathy. That paper notes: Ophthalmopathy cases were set apart from stable hyperthyroidism by a 13 V-J model.

The material was peripheral blood mononuclear cells (PBMCs), obtained at new diagnosis, from a patient treated with antithyroid drugs. The source of this sequence is a woman in her twenties or thirties with Graves disease.

CDR3 in DNA: TGCAGTGCTAGAGATATTTCCCGCGGGGGGACCGGGGAGCTGTTTTTT. Its protein product is CSARDISRGGTGELFF. The chain joins TRBV20-1 to TRBJ2-2; TRBD2 matches at 8 bases. With 0 bases clipped from V and 5 bases from J, the junction kept 8 bases outside the gene matches. CDR3 size: 16 residues. CDR1 is DFQATT and CDR2 is SNEGSKA in the germline V gene (reference sequence).